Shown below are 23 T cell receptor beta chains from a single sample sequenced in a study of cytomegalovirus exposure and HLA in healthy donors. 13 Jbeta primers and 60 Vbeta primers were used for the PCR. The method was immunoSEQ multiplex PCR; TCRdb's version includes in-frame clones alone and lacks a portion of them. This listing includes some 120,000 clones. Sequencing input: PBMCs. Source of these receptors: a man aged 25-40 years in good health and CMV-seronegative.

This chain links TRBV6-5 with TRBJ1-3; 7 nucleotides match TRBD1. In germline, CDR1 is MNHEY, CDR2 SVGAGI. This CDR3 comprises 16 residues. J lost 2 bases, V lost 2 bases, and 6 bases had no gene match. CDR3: CASSYGTAFPGNTIYF. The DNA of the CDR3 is TGTGCCAGCAGTTACGGGACAGCTTTTCCTGGAAACACCATATATTTT.

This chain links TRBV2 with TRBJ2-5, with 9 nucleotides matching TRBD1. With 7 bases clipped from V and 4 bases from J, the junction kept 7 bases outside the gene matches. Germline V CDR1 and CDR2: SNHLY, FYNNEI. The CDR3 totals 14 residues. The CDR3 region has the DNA TGTGCCAGCACCAAGAGACAGGGGGGAGAGACCCAGTACTTC. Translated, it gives CASTKRQGGETQYF.

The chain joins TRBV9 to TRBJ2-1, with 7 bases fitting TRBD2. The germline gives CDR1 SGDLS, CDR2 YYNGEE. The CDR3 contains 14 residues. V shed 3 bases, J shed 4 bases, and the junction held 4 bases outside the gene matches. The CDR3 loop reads CASSESSGYNEQFF. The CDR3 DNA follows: TGTGCCAGCAGCGAGTCTAGCGGATACAATGAGCAGTTCTTC.

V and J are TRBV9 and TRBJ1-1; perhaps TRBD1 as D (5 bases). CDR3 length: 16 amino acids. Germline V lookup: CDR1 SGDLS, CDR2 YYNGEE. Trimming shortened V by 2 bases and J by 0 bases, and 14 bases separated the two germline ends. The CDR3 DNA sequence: TGTGCCAGCAGCGTTGGAGACAGTCCCTTGAACACTGAAGCTTTCTTT. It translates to CASSVGDSPLNTEAFF.

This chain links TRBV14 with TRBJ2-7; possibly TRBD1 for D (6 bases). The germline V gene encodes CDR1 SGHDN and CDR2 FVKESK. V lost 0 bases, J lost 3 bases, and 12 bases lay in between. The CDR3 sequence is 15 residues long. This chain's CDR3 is CASSQDTGIFYEQYF. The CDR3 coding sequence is TGTGCCAGCAGCCAAGACACAGGGATTTTCTACGAGCAGTACTTC.

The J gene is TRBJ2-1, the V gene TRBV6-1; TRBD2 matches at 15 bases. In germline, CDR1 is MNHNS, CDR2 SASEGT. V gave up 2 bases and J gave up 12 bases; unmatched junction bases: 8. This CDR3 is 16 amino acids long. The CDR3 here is CASSERGLAGGVRQFF. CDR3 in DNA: TGTGCCAGCAGTGAAAGGGGACTAGCGGGAGGAGTCAGGCAGTTCTTC.

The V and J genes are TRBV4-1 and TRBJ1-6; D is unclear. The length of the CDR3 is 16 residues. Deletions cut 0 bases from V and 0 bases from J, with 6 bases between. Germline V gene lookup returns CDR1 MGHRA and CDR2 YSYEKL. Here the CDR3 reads CASSQDHSSYNSPLHF. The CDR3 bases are TGCGCCAGCAGCCAAGATCATAGCTCCTATAATTCACCCCTCCACTTT.

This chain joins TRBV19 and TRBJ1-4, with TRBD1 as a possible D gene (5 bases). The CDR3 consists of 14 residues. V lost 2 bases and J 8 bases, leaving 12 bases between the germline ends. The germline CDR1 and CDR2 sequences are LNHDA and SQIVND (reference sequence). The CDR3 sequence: CASSIRQGGEKLFF. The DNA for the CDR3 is TGTGCCAGTAGTATAAGGCAGGGAGGAGAAAAACTGTTTTTT.

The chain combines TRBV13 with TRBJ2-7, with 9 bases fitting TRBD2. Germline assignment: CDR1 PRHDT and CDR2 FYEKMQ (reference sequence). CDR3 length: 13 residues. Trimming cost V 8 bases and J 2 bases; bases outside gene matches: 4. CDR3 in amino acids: CASGSGSTYEQYF. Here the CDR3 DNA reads TGTGCCAGCGGTAGCGGGAGCACCTACGAGCAGTACTTC.

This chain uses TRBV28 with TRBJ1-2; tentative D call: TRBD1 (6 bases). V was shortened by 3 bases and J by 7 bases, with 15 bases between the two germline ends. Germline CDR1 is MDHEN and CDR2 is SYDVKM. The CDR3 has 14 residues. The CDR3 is CASSLSPQGAGYTF. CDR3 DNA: TGTGCCAGCAGTTTGTCCCCACAGGGCGCTGGCTACACCTTC.

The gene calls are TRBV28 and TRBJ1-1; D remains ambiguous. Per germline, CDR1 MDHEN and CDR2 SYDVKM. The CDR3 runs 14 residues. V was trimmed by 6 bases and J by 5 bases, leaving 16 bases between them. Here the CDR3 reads CASSLVSPRTEAFF. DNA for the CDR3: TGTGCCAGCAGCCTCGTTTCTCCGCGAACTGAAGCTTTCTTT.

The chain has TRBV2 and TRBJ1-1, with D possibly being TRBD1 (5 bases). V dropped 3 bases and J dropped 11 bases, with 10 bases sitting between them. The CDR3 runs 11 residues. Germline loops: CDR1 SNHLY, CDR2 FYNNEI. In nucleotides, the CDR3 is TGTGCCAGCAGTGAGTGGGGGGTGGCTTTCTTT. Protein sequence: CASSEWGVAFF.

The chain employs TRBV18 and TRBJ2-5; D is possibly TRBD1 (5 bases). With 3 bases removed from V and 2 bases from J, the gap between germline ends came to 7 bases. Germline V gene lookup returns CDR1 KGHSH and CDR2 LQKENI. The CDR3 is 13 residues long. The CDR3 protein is CASSPTEQETQYF. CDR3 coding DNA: TGTGCCAGCTCACCGACAGAGCAAGAGACCCAGTACTTC.

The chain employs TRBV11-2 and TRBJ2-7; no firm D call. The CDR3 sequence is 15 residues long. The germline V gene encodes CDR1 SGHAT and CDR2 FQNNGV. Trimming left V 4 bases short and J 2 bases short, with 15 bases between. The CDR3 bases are TGTGCCAGCAGCTCTACCTTCCTAGAAACCTACGAGCAGTACTTC. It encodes CASSSTFLETYEQYF.

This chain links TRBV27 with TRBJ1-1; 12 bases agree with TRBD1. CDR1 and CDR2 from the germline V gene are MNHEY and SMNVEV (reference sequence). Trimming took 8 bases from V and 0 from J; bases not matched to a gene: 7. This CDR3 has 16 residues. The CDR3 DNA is TGTGCCAGCTCCCGCGGGACAGGGGGCATGAACACTGAAGCTTTCTTT. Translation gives CASSRGTGGMNTEAFF.

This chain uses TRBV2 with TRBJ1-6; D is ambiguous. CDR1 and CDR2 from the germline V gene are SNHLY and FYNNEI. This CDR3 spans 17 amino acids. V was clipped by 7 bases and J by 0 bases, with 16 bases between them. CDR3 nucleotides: TGTGCCAGCACCGAAGGCGGAGGCAGCTCCTATAATTCACCCCTCCACTTT. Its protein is CASTEGGGSSYNSPLHF.

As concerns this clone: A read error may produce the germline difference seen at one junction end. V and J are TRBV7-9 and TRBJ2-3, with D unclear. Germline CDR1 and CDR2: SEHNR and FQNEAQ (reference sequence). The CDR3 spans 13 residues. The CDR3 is CANSLGRADTQYF. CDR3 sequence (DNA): TGTGCCAACAGCTTAGGTCGGGCAGATACGCAGTATTTT.

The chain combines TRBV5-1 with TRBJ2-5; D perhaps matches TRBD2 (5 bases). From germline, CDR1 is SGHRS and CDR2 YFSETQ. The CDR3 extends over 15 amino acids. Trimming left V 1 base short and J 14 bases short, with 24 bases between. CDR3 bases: TGCGCCAGCAGCTTGAACCCGGGTAGCGCCCCGGTTTTTTACTTC. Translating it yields CASSLNPGSAPVFYF.

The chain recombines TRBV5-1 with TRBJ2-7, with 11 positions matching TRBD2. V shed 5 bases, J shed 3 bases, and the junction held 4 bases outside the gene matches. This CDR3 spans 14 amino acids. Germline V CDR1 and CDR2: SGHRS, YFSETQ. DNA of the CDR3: TGCGCCAGCAGTTATAGCGGGAGGGGCTACGAGCAGTACTTC. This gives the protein CASSYSGRGYEQYF.

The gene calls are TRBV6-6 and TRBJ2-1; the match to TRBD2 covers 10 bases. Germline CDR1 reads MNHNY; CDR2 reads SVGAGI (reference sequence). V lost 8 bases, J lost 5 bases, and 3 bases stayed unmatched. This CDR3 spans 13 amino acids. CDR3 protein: CASRTSGDNEQFF. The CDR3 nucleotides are TGTGCCAGCCGGACTAGCGGAGACAATGAGCAGTTCTTC.

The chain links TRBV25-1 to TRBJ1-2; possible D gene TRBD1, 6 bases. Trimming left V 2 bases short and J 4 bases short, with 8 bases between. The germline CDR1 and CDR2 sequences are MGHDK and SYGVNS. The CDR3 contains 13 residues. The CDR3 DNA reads TGTGCCAGCAGTGAACCAGGGGCCTATGGCTACACCTTC. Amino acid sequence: CASSEPGAYGYTF.

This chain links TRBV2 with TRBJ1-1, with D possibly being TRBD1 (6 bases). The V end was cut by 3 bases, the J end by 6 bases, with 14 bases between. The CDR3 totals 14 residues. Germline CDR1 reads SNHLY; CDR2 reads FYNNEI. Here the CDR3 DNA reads TGTGCCAGCAGTGATCCTACAGGGTACCCTGAAGCTTTCTTT. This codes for CASSDPTGYPEAFF.

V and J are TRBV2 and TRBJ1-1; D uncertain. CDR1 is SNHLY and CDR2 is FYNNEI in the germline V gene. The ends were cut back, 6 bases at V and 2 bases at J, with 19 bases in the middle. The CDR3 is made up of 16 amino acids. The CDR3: CASRTPVRQENTEAFF. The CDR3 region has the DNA TGTGCCAGCAGGACCCCCGTACGGCAGGAAAACACTGAAGCTTTCTTT.